Listed below are T cell receptor beta chains from one sample, sequenced in a study of beta chain features in type 1 diabetes. TCRdb's copy holds only in-frame clones and misses some; the assay was immunoSEQ multiplex PCR. The table has roughly 100,000 clones, around 30% seen once. Sequenced sample: central memory CD4+ T cells from blood. These TCRs come from a woman younger than 35 with type 1 diabetes. Each CDR3 is given with its conserved first and last residue. The D gene is left open where the match is weak. Only some rows state a clone size, as once, few, many or a class for expanded clones.

V: TRBV2; J: TRBJ2-5; size: -; D: -; DNA: TGTGCCAGCAGTGAGGCTGTTAGGGGGAGTCAGTACTTC; CDR3: CASSEAVRGSQYF
V: TRBV7-9; J: TRBJ2-4; size: -; D: TRBD2; DNA: TGTGCCAGCAGCCAGGGACTAGCGGGAAGAGACATTCAGTACTTC; CDR3: CASSQGLAGRDIQYF
V: TRBV7-9; J: TRBJ1-2; size: -; D: -; DNA: TGTGCCAGCAGCCCCGGGGGGGCCTTTACCTATGGCTACACCTTC; CDR3: CASSPGGAFTYGYTF
V: TRBV19; J: TRBJ1-2; size: -; D: TRBD1; DNA: TGTGCCAGTAGTATAGAGGCGAGTACCGGGACAGGGGCGGCCTATGGCTACACCTTC; CDR3: CASSIEASTGTGAAYGYTF
V: TRBV10-3; J: TRBJ2-1; size: -; D: TRBD2; DNA: TGTGCCATCAGGAAGACTAGCGCAGATTTCAATGAGCAGTTCTTC; CDR3: CAIRKTSADFNEQFF
V: TRBV11-3; J: TRBJ2-1; size: -; D: TRBD1; DNA: TGTGCCAGCAGCTTATATGGGACAGAGGGCAATGAGCAGTTCTTC; CDR3: CASSLYGTEGNEQFF
V: TRBV2; J: TRBJ2-4; size: -; D: -; DNA: TGTGCCAGCAGTGACAACAGGGCCAAAAACACTCAGTACTTC; CDR3: CASSDNRAKNTQYF
V: TRBV19; J: TRBJ2-1; size: few; D: TRBD2; DNA: TGTGCCAGTAGATCCATTAGCGGGAGGGGAATTAATGAGCAGTTCTTC; CDR3: CASRSISGRGINEQFF
V: TRBV2; J: TRBJ1-1; size: few; D: -; DNA: TGTGCCAGCAGTGAAACACAGGGCGGGGGCACTGAAGCTTTCTTT; CDR3: CASSETQGGGTEAFF
V: TRBV29-1; J: TRBJ2-5; size: -; D: TRBD1; DNA: TGCAGCGGGGGAGGACAGGGGAGGGAGACCCAGTACTTC; CDR3: CSGGGQGRETQYF
V: TRBV7-2; J: TRBJ2-1; size: -; D: -; DNA: TGTGCCAGCAGCTCCGGGACTCCGGGAGAGCAGTTCTTC; CDR3: CASSSGTPGEQFF
V: TRBV6-5; J: TRBJ2-7; size: -; D: TRBD2; DNA: TGTGCCAGCAGTTACGAGGTAGCGGGAGGCTCCGAGCAGTACTTC; CDR3: CASSYEVAGGSEQYF
V: TRBV18; J: TRBJ1-1; size: -; D: -; DNA: TGTGCCAGCTCATCCGCAGGTTTGAACACTGAAGCTTTCTTT; CDR3: CASSSAGLNTEAFF
V: TRBV6-6; J: TRBJ1-2; size: few; D: -; DNA: TGTGCCAGCTGTAGGGGTTCGGACTATGGCTACACCTTC; CDR3: CASCRGSDYGYTF
V: TRBV18; J: TRBJ1-1; size: -; D: TRBD1; DNA: TGTGCCAGCTCACCAGGGACAGGGGTTGGGAGGACTGAAGCTTTCTTT; CDR3: CASSPGTGVGRTEAFF
V: TRBV7-2; J: TRBJ2-5; size: -; D: TRBD2; DNA: TGTGCCAGCAGCCCCCGCCACGCTAGCGGGAGGGCCAGCCAAGAGACCCAGTACTTC; CDR3: CASSPRHASGRASQETQYF
V: TRBV6-5; J: TRBJ1-2; size: few; D: -; DNA: TGTGCCAGCAGTAACACGGGGTTTGGCTACACCTTC; CDR3: CASSNTGFGYTF
V: TRBV19; J: TRBJ2-5; size: -; D: -; DNA: TGTGCCAGTAGTAGTCCAGGGGCAACCCAGTACTTC; CDR3: CASSSPGATQYF
V: TRBV5-1; J: TRBJ2-2; size: few; D: TRBD1; DNA: TGCGCCAGCAGCCTCCGGACAGGTACCGGGGAGCTGTTTTTT; CDR3: CASSLRTGTGELFF
V: TRBV5-6; J: TRBJ2-5; size: few; D: TRBD2; DNA: TGTGCCAGCAGCTTGCTAGCGGGAGGAAAGGGGGGAGAGACCCAGTACTTC; CDR3: CASSLLAGGKGGETQYF
V: TRBV5-1; J: TRBJ1-5; size: -; D: -; DNA: TGCGCCAGCCGAGAACAGGGAGGCAATCAGCCCCAGCATTTT; CDR3: CASREQGGNQPQHF
V: TRBV5-1; J: TRBJ1-1; size: -; D: TRBD1; DNA: TGCGCCACCGCGCAGGGGGTCGGGGTAGGAGTGAACACTGAAGCTTTCTTT; CDR3: CATAQGVGVGVNTEAFF
V: TRBV28; J: TRBJ2-1; size: -; D: TRBD1; DNA: TGTGCCAGCAGACCTGTGACAGGGGCCGGGGTCAATGAGCAGTTCTTC; CDR3: CASRPVTGAGVNEQFF
V: TRBV30; J: TRBJ1-1; size: few; D: -; DNA: TGTGCCTGGGGAAGACAAAAGAACACTGAAGCTTTCTTT; CDR3: CAWGRQKNTEAFF
V: TRBV4-3; J: TRBJ2-1; size: -; D: -; DNA: TGCGCCAGCAGCCAAGATTTGCCTAGCGACTACTACAATGAGCAGTTCTTC; CDR3: CASSQDLPSDYYNEQFF
V: TRBV4-3; J: TRBJ2-2; size: -; D: TRBD1; DNA: TGCGCCAGCAGCCAACATGACAGGGCGGGCACCGGGGAGCTGTTTTTT; CDR3: CASSQHDRAGTGELFF
V: TRBV5-1; J: TRBJ2-1; size: -; D: TRBD2; DNA: TGCGCCAGCAGCTTACCCGGGACTAGCGGTTTAGATGAGCAGTTCTTC; CDR3: CASSLPGTSGLDEQFF
V: TRBV9; J: TRBJ2-2; size: few; D: -; DNA: TGTGCCAGCAGCCCGTTCTCTTCTTGGGGCAACACCGGGGAGCTGTTTTTT; CDR3: CASSPFSSWGNTGELFF
V: TRBV19; J: TRBJ2-3; size: -; D: -; DNA: TGTGCCAGTAGTATAGACAGGCCAGGCACAGATACGCAGTATTTT; CDR3: CASSIDRPGTDTQYF
V: TRBV30; J: TRBJ1-1; size: few; D: -; DNA: TGTGCCTGGAGACAGGGAGAGAACACTGAAGCTTTCTTT; CDR3: CAWRQGENTEAFF
V: TRBV7-2; J: TRBJ2-4; size: -; D: -; DNA: TGTGCCAGCAGCCCCCAAGCTAGCCCCGAAAACATTCAGTACTTC; CDR3: CASSPQASPENIQYF
V: TRBV28; J: TRBJ2-7; size: -; D: -; DNA: TGTGCCAGCAGTCCGGAGGAGGTCTACAGCTCCTACGAGCAGTACTTC; CDR3: CASSPEEVYSSYEQYF
V: TRBV28; J: TRBJ1-2; size: few; D: -; DNA: TGTGCCAGCTCTGAAGGCACAGGGAGCTATGGCTACACCTTC; CDR3: CASSEGTGSYGYTF
V: TRBV28; J: TRBJ1-4; size: -; D: -; DNA: TGTGCCAGCAGTTTGGGGGGGGCGTACTCAACTAATGAAAAACTGTTTTTT; CDR3: CASSLGGAYSTNEKLFF
V: TRBV28; J: TRBJ2-5; size: few; D: TRBD1; DNA: TGTGCCAGCAGTTTATCGGCCACCTCAGGGGGAGAGACCCAGTACTTC; CDR3: CASSLSATSGGETQYF
V: TRBV4-2; J: TRBJ2-2; size: -; D: -; DNA: TGTGCCAGCAGCCCCCGGGACACCCGCCCAAGGGCCGGGGAGCTGTTTTTT; CDR3: CASSPRDTRPRAGELFF
V: TRBV7-2; J: TRBJ2-6; size: -; D: TRBD1; DNA: TGTGCCAGCAGCTTAGCGGGGCCAGGGGGCGCTGGGGCCAACGTCCTGACTTTC; CDR3: CASSLAGPGGAGANVLTF
V: TRBV14; J: TRBJ2-5; size: -; D: -; DNA: TGTGCCAGCAGCCAAGGGTTAGACAGTTCATACCAAGAGACCCAGTACTTC; CDR3: CASSQGLDSSYQETQYF
V: TRBV18; J: TRBJ1-2; size: -; D: -; DNA: TGTGCCAGCTCACCTGAATCCTTGACAGGTTATGGCTACACCTTC; CDR3: CASSPESLTGYGYTF
V: TRBV4-3; J: TRBJ1-3; size: few; D: -; DNA: TGCGCCAGCAGCCAAGTTCGGGGGGCAGCTGGAAACACCATATATTTT; CDR3: CASSQVRGAAGNTIYF